These T cell receptor beta chains were read from a single sample in a study of blood T cell repertoires in COVID-19. Libraries were prepared by immunoSEQ multiplex PCR; TCRdb keeps only in-frame clonotypes and omits some of them. The table records about 240,000 clones, around 89% of them present only once. Specimen: PBMCs or T cells enriched from blood (not recorded which). All receptors derive from a man in his forties or fifties who had recovered from COVID-19. Both conserved end residues are part of each CDR3. A D gene is named only where the DNA matches it firmly. A row's size may be missing; if present it is once, few, many or a size class.

CDR3aa: CASRRGRGTETGNEQFF
CDR3nt: TGTGCCAGCAGAAGAGGACGGGGGACTGAAACGGGGAATGAGCAGTTCTTC
d_gene: .
j_gene: TRBJ2-1
v_gene: TRBV9
abundance: .

CDR3aa: CASSPDRVGYTF
CDR3nt: TGTGCCAGCAGTCCGGACAGGGTTGGCTACACCTTC
d_gene: TRBD1
j_gene: TRBJ1-2
v_gene: TRBV28
abundance: .

CDR3aa: CASSQDKRLGLAGIYTQYF
CDR3nt: TGTGCCAGCAGCCAAGATAAGAGGTTGGGACTAGCGGGAATATATACGCAGTATTTT
d_gene: TRBD2
j_gene: TRBJ2-3
v_gene: TRBV3-1/TRBV3-2
abundance: .

CDR3aa: CASSFWEGTEYEQYF
CDR3nt: TGTGCCAGCAGCTTTTGGGAAGGGACAGAATACGAGCAGTACTTC
d_gene: TRBD1
j_gene: TRBJ2-7
v_gene: TRBV5-5
abundance: .

CDR3aa: CASSQPLGGRGNEQYF
CDR3nt: TGCGCCAGCAGCCAACCCCTCGGGGGGCGAGGGAACGAGCAGTACTTC
d_gene: .
j_gene: TRBJ2-7
v_gene: TRBV4-1
abundance: .

CDR3aa: CASSVEENEQFF
CDR3nt: TGTGCCAGCAGCGTAGAGGAGAATGAGCAGTTCTTC
d_gene: .
j_gene: TRBJ2-1
v_gene: TRBV9
abundance: .

CDR3aa: CASNAGQGLNEKLFF
CDR3nt: TGTGCCAGCAACGCCGGACAGGGGCTTAATGAAAAACTGTTTTTT
d_gene: TRBD1
j_gene: TRBJ1-4
v_gene: TRBV7-9
abundance: .

CDR3aa: CATKSGQTYEQYF
CDR3nt: TGTGCCACTAAATCGGGACAAACCTACGAGCAGTACTTC
d_gene: .
j_gene: TRBJ2-7
v_gene: TRBV6-5
abundance: .

CDR3aa: CASSPGAPRTEAFF
CDR3nt: TGTGCCAGCTCACCTGGGGCGCCCCGGACTGAAGCTTTCTTT
d_gene: .
j_gene: TRBJ1-1
v_gene: TRBV18
abundance: .

CDR3aa: CASSSTGIQPQHF
CDR3nt: TGTGCCAGCAGTTCCACAGGGATACAGCCCCAGCATTTT
d_gene: .
j_gene: TRBJ1-5
v_gene: TRBV27
abundance: .

CDR3aa: CASSVAMGGPSGNTIYF
CDR3nt: TGTGCCAGCAGCGTAGCTATGGGAGGCCCCTCTGGAAACACCATATATTTT
d_gene: .
j_gene: TRBJ1-3
v_gene: TRBV9
abundance: .

CDR3aa: CASSPGQYPAGELFF
CDR3nt: TGTGCCAGCAGCCCCGGACAGTATCCCGCCGGGGAGCTGTTTTTT
d_gene: .
j_gene: TRBJ2-2
v_gene: TRBV7-3
abundance: .

CDR3aa: CASTGTSYGYTF
CDR3nt: TGTGCCTCGACAGGGACCTCCTATGGCTACACCTTC
d_gene: TRBD1
j_gene: TRBJ1-2
v_gene: TRBV30
abundance: .

CDR3aa: CASSSFSVTDTQYF
CDR3nt: TGTGCCAGCAGCTCCTTTAGCGTAACAGATACGCAGTATTTT
d_gene: .
j_gene: TRBJ2-3
v_gene: TRBV7-9
abundance: .

CDR3aa: CASSQGDRGRKGYTF
CDR3nt: TGTGCCAGCAGCCAAGGGGACAGGGGAAGGAAGGGCTACACCTTC
d_gene: TRBD1
j_gene: TRBJ1-2
v_gene: TRBV3-1/TRBV3-2
abundance: once

CDR3aa: CASSHGTGAGGYTF
CDR3nt: TGTGCCAGCAGCCACGGGACAGGTGCTGGTGGCTACACCTTC
d_gene: TRBD1
j_gene: TRBJ1-2
v_gene: TRBV11-3
abundance: .

CDR3aa: CASSLRAATTTNSYEQYF
CDR3nt: TGCGCCAGCAGCTTGCGAGCGGCTACTACCACCAATTCCTACGAGCAGTACTTC
d_gene: .
j_gene: TRBJ2-7
v_gene: TRBV5-1
abundance: many

CDR3aa: CATSLQGYGYTF
CDR3nt: TGTGCCACCAGCCTACAGGGATATGGCTACACCTTC
d_gene: .
j_gene: TRBJ1-2
v_gene: TRBV19
abundance: .

CDR3aa: CASSPYSGQAGNQPQHF
CDR3nt: TGTGCCAGCAGTCCTTACTCTGGACAGGCCGGCAATCAGCCCCAGCATTTT
d_gene: TRBD1
j_gene: TRBJ1-5
v_gene: TRBV27
abundance: .

CDR3aa: CASSSVDRGNTEAFF
CDR3nt: TGTGCCAGCAGTTCTGTCGACAGGGGGAACACTGAAGCTTTCTTT
d_gene: TRBD1
j_gene: TRBJ1-1
v_gene: TRBV6-6
abundance: .

CDR3aa: CASSFTSVGLYGYTF
CDR3nt: TGTGCCAGCAGCTTTACCTCCGTGGGGCTCTATGGCTACACCTTC
d_gene: .
j_gene: TRBJ1-2
v_gene: TRBV7-9
abundance: .

CDR3aa: CASSTSGYTDTQYF
CDR3nt: TGTGCCAGCAGCACTAGCGGGTACACAGATACGCAGTATTTT
d_gene: TRBD2
j_gene: TRBJ2-3
v_gene: TRBV9
abundance: .

CDR3aa: CASSPQETGNTEAFF
CDR3nt: TGTGCCAGCTCACCACAGGAGACAGGGAACACTGAAGCTTTCTTT
d_gene: .
j_gene: TRBJ1-1
v_gene: TRBV18
abundance: once

CDR3aa: CASSQEASGTMEQFF
CDR3nt: TGTGCCAGCAGCCAAGAGGCCAGCGGGACGATGGAGCAGTTCTTC
d_gene: TRBD2
j_gene: TRBJ2-1
v_gene: TRBV3-1/TRBV3-2
abundance: .

CDR3aa: CASSLGDRDEKLFF
CDR3nt: TGTGCCAGCAGCTTGGGGGACAGGGATGAAAAACTGTTTTTT
d_gene: TRBD1
j_gene: TRBJ1-4
v_gene: TRBV7-9
abundance: .

CDR3aa: CASSRDRDNQPQHF
CDR3nt: TGTGCCAGCAGTAGGGACAGGGACAATCAGCCCCAGCATTTT
d_gene: TRBD1
j_gene: TRBJ1-5
v_gene: TRBV6-5
abundance: .

CDR3aa: CASSPRGGRAPYSNQPQHF
CDR3nt: TGTGCCAGCAGCCCCCGCGGGGGGCGCGCTCCATATAGCAATCAGCCCCAGCATTTT
d_gene: .
j_gene: TRBJ1-5
v_gene: TRBV7-8
abundance: .

CDR3aa: CASRSRQGWTDTQYF
CDR3nt: TGTGCCAGCAGATCGAGGCAGGGGTGGACAGATACGCAGTATTTT
d_gene: .
j_gene: TRBJ2-3
v_gene: TRBV5-6
abundance: .

CDR3aa: CASSPSPGTGNYGYTF
CDR3nt: TGTGCCAGCAGTCCAAGTCCCGGGACAGGGAACTATGGCTACACCTTC
d_gene: TRBD1
j_gene: TRBJ1-2
v_gene: TRBV27
abundance: few

CDR3aa: CASSSRSPEANYGYTF
CDR3nt: TGTGCCAGCAGCTCAAGGAGCCCAGAAGCTAACTATGGCTACACCTTC
d_gene: .
j_gene: TRBJ1-2
v_gene: TRBV7-9
abundance: once

CDR3aa: CASSLPGTGSYGYTF
CDR3nt: TGTGCCAGCAGCTTACCCGGTACAGGAAGCTATGGCTACACCTTC
d_gene: .
j_gene: TRBJ1-2
v_gene: TRBV7-2
abundance: .

CDR3aa: CASSFGGNYGYTF
CDR3nt: TGTGCCAGCAGCTTCGGGGGGAACTATGGCTACACCTTC
d_gene: .
j_gene: TRBJ1-2
v_gene: TRBV7-9
abundance: .

CDR3aa: CASSEGNRDRVGYTF
CDR3nt: TGTGCCAGCAGTGAAGGAAACCGGGACAGGGTTGGCTACACCTTC
d_gene: TRBD1
j_gene: TRBJ1-2
v_gene: TRBV6-1
abundance: .

CDR3aa: CASSESWQGGSQPQHF
CDR3nt: TGCGCCAGCAGTGAGTCGTGGCAGGGGGGCAGCCAGCCCCAGCATTTT
d_gene: TRBD1
j_gene: TRBJ1-5
v_gene: TRBV10-2
abundance: .

CDR3aa: CASSYLGQNYGYTF
CDR3nt: TGTGCCAGCAGCTACCTGGGACAGAACTATGGCTACACCTTC
d_gene: TRBD1
j_gene: TRBJ1-2
v_gene: TRBV7-8
abundance: .

CDR3aa: CASKPSLGGQETQYF
CDR3nt: TGTGCCAGCAAGCCATCGCTGGGGGGCCAAGAGACCCAGTACTTC
d_gene: .
j_gene: TRBJ2-5
v_gene: TRBV27
abundance: .

CDR3aa: CASSQDPTRAYYGYTF
CDR3nt: TGTGCCAGCAGCCAAGATCCTACTAGGGCCTACTATGGCTACACCTTC
d_gene: .
j_gene: TRBJ1-2
v_gene: TRBV3-1/TRBV3-2
abundance: .

CDR3aa: CASSSGGSQQTQYF
CDR3nt: TGTGCCAGCAGCTCCGGAGGCAGCCAACAGACCCAGTACTTC
d_gene: .
j_gene: TRBJ2-5
v_gene: TRBV7-2
abundance: .

CDR3aa: CASSLRQGSPLHF
CDR3nt: TGTGCCAGCAGTTTAAGGCAGGGTTCACCCCTCCACTTT
d_gene: .
j_gene: TRBJ1-6
v_gene: TRBV27
abundance: .

CDR3aa: CASSQAGLNTGELFF
CDR3nt: TGCGCCAGCAGCCAAGCTGGCCTGAACACCGGGGAGCTGTTTTTT
d_gene: .
j_gene: TRBJ2-2
v_gene: TRBV4-1
abundance: few

CDR3aa: CASRTGSGDTEAFF
CDR3nt: TGTGCCAGCAGGACAGGGTCGGGGGACACTGAAGCTTTCTTT
d_gene: TRBD1
j_gene: TRBJ1-1
v_gene: TRBV11-3
abundance: .

CDR3aa: CASRRYKASEYGYTF
CDR3nt: TGTGCCAGCCGGAGATATAAGGCCTCTGAATATGGCTACACCTTC
d_gene: .
j_gene: TRBJ1-2
v_gene: TRBV28
abundance: .